These 19 T cell receptor beta chains share one sample of origin, sequenced in a study of OX40 agonist ivuxolimab in advanced cancers. TCRdb's copy holds only in-frame clones and misses some; the assay was immunoSEQ multiplex PCR. Of about 78,000 clones in the sample, around nine tenths were seen once. The sample was CD4+ or CD8+ T cells sorted from blood, taken in a trial of the OX40 agonist ivuxolimab. The receptors stem from an adult with an advanced solid tumor such as melanoma, head and neck, liver or kidney cancer.

This chain links TRBV19 with TRBJ1-1, with TRBD1 as a possible D gene (5 bases). The CDR3 extends over 12 amino acids. V was pared by 7 bases and J by 5 bases, with 11 bases between. The germline CDR1 and CDR2 sequences are LNHDA and SQIVND (reference sequence). CDR3 sequence reads: CASKQGYTEAFF. The CDR3 DNA reads TGTGCCAGTAAGCAGGGATATACTGAAGCTTTCTTT.

The sample holds one count of this clone. This chain connects TRBV28 to TRBJ2-3; TRBD2 aligns across 9 bases. Trimming at V came to 2 bases and at J to 7 bases, leaving 7 bases not matched to a gene. Germline CDR1 reads MDHEN; CDR2 reads SYDVKM. This CDR3 has 15 residues. The CDR3 DNA reads as TGTGCCAGCAGTTTAGCGGGAGGGCGGAGTTATACGCAGTATTTT. This encodes CASSLAGGRSYTQYF.

The J gene is TRBJ2-7, the V gene TRBV10-3; D remains ambiguous. This CDR3 contains 13 residues. CDR1 is ENHRY and CDR2 is SYGVKD in the germline V gene. The V end was cut by 3 bases, the J end by 4 bases, with 10 bases between. DNA of the CDR3: TGTGCCATCAGTGACAGGTTGGGTTACGAGCAGTACTTC. Translating it yields CAISDRLGYEQYF.

The CDR3 sequence: CASSYSAGVGANVLTF. The CDR3 bases are TGTGCCAGCAGTTACTCAGCGGGGGTTGGGGCCAACGTCCTGACTTTC. V and J are TRBV6-5 and TRBJ2-6; 8 positions match TRBD2. The CDR3 covers 16 residues. Germline CDR1 MNHEY, CDR2 SVGAGI. Losses at the gene ends were 0 bases for V and 3 bases for J; bases not matched to a gene: 1.

This chain joins TRBV6-6 and TRBJ1-3; TRBD1 matches 7 bases. CDR1 MNHNY and CDR2 SVGAGI come from the germline V gene (reference sequence). The CDR3 extends over 11 amino acids. Losses at the gene ends were 6 bases for V and 10 bases for J; bases not matched to a gene: 3. The CDR3 sequence is CASSPGQTIYF. DNA for the CDR3: TGTGCCAGCAGCCCGGGACAGACCATATATTTT.

The chain is built from TRBV21-1 and TRBJ2-3; the table calls TRBD2, which could not be checked here. TRBV21-1 is classified as a pseudogene. This CDR3 has 15 residues. The CDR3 bases are TGTGCCAGCAGCAAAAATGGGACTAGGGGAGATACGCAGTATTTT. It specifies CASSKNGTRGDTQYF.

The gene calls are TRBV7-3 and TRBJ2-1, with 10 nucleotides matching TRBD2. From germline, CDR1 is SGHTA and CDR2 FQGTGA. The length of the CDR3 is 15 residues. The J segment lost 7 bases and the V segment lost 3 bases, leaving 6 bases of the junction unmatched. The CDR3: CASSFQAGGENEQFF. The CDR3 nucleotides read TGTGCCAGCAGCTTTCAAGCGGGAGGGGAAAATGAGCAGTTCTTC.

The V call is TRBV7-2, the J call TRBJ2-7, with 9 bases lining up with TRBD2. The CDR3 extends over 14 amino acids. J was trimmed by 8 bases and V by 4 bases; bases with no gene match: 9. CDR1 is SGHTA, CDR2 FQGNSA, per germline. The CDR3 reads CASSSLAGELKQYF. The CDR3 DNA sequence: TGTGCCAGCAGCTCGTTAGCGGGGGAACTTAAGCAGTACTTC.

This clone is a singleton in its sample. The rearrangement joins TRBV4-2 to TRBJ1-2; tentatively, D is TRBD1 (5 bases). The ends were cut back, 0 bases at V and 4 bases at J, with 9 bases in the middle. Germline V gene lookup returns CDR1 LGHNA and CDR2 YNFKEQ. The CDR3 runs to 14 residues. The CDR3 is CASSQEDISYGYTF. CDR3 nucleotide sequence: TGTGCCAGCAGCCAAGAGGACATCTCCTATGGCTACACCTTC.

V and J are TRBV19 and TRBJ1-2, with a weak D call TRBD1 (5 bases). Per the germline V gene, CDR1 is LNHDA and CDR2 is SQIVND (reference sequence). V was trimmed by 6 bases and J by 0 bases, leaving 11 bases between them. The CDR3 consists of 14 residues. This CDR3 is CASSRGNPNYGYTF. CDR3 sequence (DNA): TGTGCCAGTAGCCGGGGGAATCCTAACTATGGCTACACCTTC.

This sequence joins TRBV5-6 and TRBJ2-7; 7 bases map to TRBD1. Germline CDR1 is SGHDT and CDR2 is YYEEEE. CDR3 length: 14 residues. V lost 6 bases, J lost 4 bases, and 10 bases stayed unmatched. CDR3: CASKNRGPGYEQYF. The CDR3 DNA reads TGTGCCAGCAAGAACAGGGGCCCAGGGTACGAGCAGTACTTC.

This sequence joins TRBV5-1 and TRBJ1-1, with 11 positions matching TRBD1. The CDR3 totals 16 residues. Looked up from germline, CDR1 is SGHRS and CDR2 is YFSETQ. V shed 5 bases, J shed 5 bases, and the junction held 11 bases outside the gene matches. The CDR3 sequence is CASRSGQGARGTEAFF. The CDR3 coding sequence is TGCGCCAGCAGGTCCGGACAGGGGGCAAGAGGGACTGAAGCTTTCTTT. Complete variable domain (other parts from reference TRBV5-1 and TRBJ1-1): KAGVTQTPRYLIKTRGQQVTLSCSPISGHRSVSWYQQTPGQGLQFLFEYFSETQRNKGNFPGRFSGRQFSNSRSEMNVSTLELGDSALYLCASRSGQGARGTEAFFGQGTRLTVV.

The rearrangement uses TRBV11-2 and TRBJ1-2; weak D call: TRBD1 (5 bases). The CDR3 totals 13 residues. V lost 5 bases to trimming and J lost 6 bases, with 13 bases between them. Germline-derived CDR1 and CDR2 are SGHAT and FQNNGV. The CDR3 loop reads CASSPTGTDGYTF. Here the CDR3 DNA reads TGTGCCAGCAGCCCTACTGGGACCGATGGCTACACCTTC.

The chain joins TRBV28 to TRBJ1-5, with D possibly matching TRBD1 (6 bases). Trimming removed 6 bases from V and 7 bases from J, with 22 bases in between. The CDR3 totals 16 residues. Germline CDR1 and CDR2: MDHEN and SYDVKM. This CDR3 is CASRTPGTIQQQPQHF. The CDR3 bases are TGTGCCAGCAGGACCCCGGGGACAATTCAGCAGCAGCCCCAGCATTTT.

V and J are TRBV19 and TRBJ2-1, with 9 nucleotides matching TRBD2. CDR1 is LNHDA and CDR2 is SQIVND in the germline V gene (reference sequence). V was clipped by 6 bases and J by 5 bases; unmatched bases: 20. There are 19 residues in the CDR3. The CDR3 nucleotides read TGTGCCAGTAGGGATGGAGGTCTGGCTAGCGGGACGGGTAACAATGAGCAGTTCTTC. Amino acids: CASRDGGLASGTGNNEQFF.

The CDR3 sequence: CASSLDMGAYEQYF. CDR3 DNA: TGTGCCAGCAGCTTAGATATGGGGGCCTACGAGCAGTACTTC. This chain uses TRBV11-2 with TRBJ2-7; D might be TRBD1 or TRBD2, each matching 5 bases. In germline, CDR1 is SGHAT, CDR2 FQNNGV. CDR3 length: 14 residues. Trimming stripped 0 bases from V and 2 bases from J, with 8 bases between.

This clone has just a few counts. The rearrangement uses TRBV27 and TRBJ2-7; D is unresolved. Germline values: CDR1 MNHEY, CDR2 SMNVEV (reference sequence). This CDR3 is 13 amino acids long. Trimming shortened V by 5 bases and J by 2 bases, and 10 bases separated the two germline ends. This CDR3 is CASSGTATYEQYF. The CDR3 DNA follows: TGTGCCAGCAGTGGAACAGCGACCTACGAGCAGTACTTC.

The J gene is TRBJ1-3, the V gene TRBV5-5, with D perhaps TRBD1 (6 bases). CDR1 SGHKS and CDR2 YYEKEE come from the germline V gene (reference sequence). The V and J ends lost 3 bases and 2 bases respectively, with 9 bases between them. This CDR3 has 14 amino acids. The CDR3 coding sequence is TGTGCCAGCAGCTCGGGGGGCACTGGAAACACCATATATTTT. Translation gives CASSSGGTGNTIYF.

The chain uses TRBV2 and TRBJ1-1; D is unclear. Germline CDR1 is SNHLY and CDR2 is FYNNEI. V shed 6 bases and J shed 1 base, with 9 bases lying between them. The CDR3 length is 13 residues. CDR3 bases: TGTGCCAGCAGCGGCCCCGGGAACACTGAAGCTTTCTTT. Translation: CASSGPGNTEAFF.